Described below is a single T cell receptor beta chain sequence and its context. Its antigen is currently unknown. The entry originates in a study of OX40 agonist ivuxolimab in advanced cancers. Findings and limits, study-wide: Expanded clones tended on average to be more numerous among CD8+ T cells than CD4+. Among the least clonally expanded were partial responders at 0.1-3.0 mg/kg. Expanded peripheral T cells had an undetermined antigen specificity.

Trimming pared 3 bases from V and 0 bases from J, leaving 8 bases between. Per the germline V gene, CDR1 is MNHNS and CDR2 is SASEGT. There are 14 residues in the CDR3. Generated by immunoSEQ multiplex PCR, the TCRdb table keeps only in-frame clones and is missing some. Among approximately 57,000 clones listed, roughly 90% were seen once. The chain joins TRBV6-1 to TRBJ2-5; no definite D call. The clonotype comes from an adult with an advanced solid tumor such as melanoma, head and neck, liver or kidney cancer. The sequenced sample was CD4+ or CD8+ T cells sorted from blood, obtained in a trial of the OX40 agonist ivuxolimab. The CDR3 here is CASSDWTDQETQYF. In nucleotides, the CDR3 is TGTGCCAGCAGTGACTGGACGGACCAAGAGACCCAGTACTTC.